These 31 T cell receptor beta chains share one sample of origin, sequenced in a study of blood T cell repertoires in COVID-19. Assay: immunoSEQ multiplex PCR; the TCRdb copy retains only in-frame clones and omits some. The sample yields roughly 250,000 clones, 65% to 90% seen once. The sequenced material came from peripheral blood. The receptors shown here come from a woman in her sixties with active or convalescent COVID-19.

V gene TRBV9 combines with J gene TRBJ2-5; 12 bases agree with TRBD2. The V segment lost 0 bases and the J segment 5 bases; nucleotides outside the gene matches: 11. This CDR3 is built from 18 residues. CDR1 is SGDLS and CDR2 is YYNGEE in the germline V gene. DNA of the CDR3: TGTGCCAGCAGCGTAGGGGCTAGCGGGGGGGCCGAGGTGGAGACCCAGTACTTC. Protein sequence: CASSVGASGGAEVETQYF.

The chain recombines TRBV5-6 with TRBJ2-1, with 11 bases aligning to TRBD2. The V gene's germline CDR1 is SGHDT and CDR2 YYEEEE. Trimming cost V 0 bases and J 4 bases; bases outside gene matches: 6. The CDR3 consists of 17 residues. DNA of the CDR3: TGTGCCAGCAGCTTGGTTCTTAGCGGGGGGGCTTACAATGAGCAGTTCTTC. Translating gives CASSLVLSGGAYNEQFF. Looking up the rest from reference TRBV5-6 and TRBJ2-1 gives the full variable domain: DAGVTQSPTHLIKTRGQQVTLRCSPKSGHDTVSWYQQALGQGPQFIFQYYEEEERQRGNFPDRFSGHQFPNYSSELNVNALLLGDSALYLCASSLVLSGGAYNEQFFGPGTRLTVL.

Notes on this clone: A junction end diverges from the germline sequence, so it may reflect a read error. The chain employs TRBV7-3 and TRBJ2-3; the match to TRBD2 covers 7 bases. The CDR3 is 13 residues long. The germline V gene has CDR1 SGHTA and CDR2 FQGTGA. The CDR3 is CASSSTSIDTQYF. The DNA of the CDR3 is TGTGCCAGCAGCTCGACTAGCATAGATACGCAGTATTTT. The full variable domain, completed using reference TRBV7-3 and TRBJ2-3, is GAGVSQTPSNKVTEKGKYVELRCDPISGHTALYWYRQSLGQGPEFLIYFQGTGAADDSGLPNDRFFAVRPEGSVSTLKIQRTERGDSAVYLCASSSTSIDTQYFGPGTRLTVL.

V is TRBV29-1 and J is TRBJ1-5; the D is unclear. The CDR3 has 12 amino acids. Trimming cost V 4 bases and J 1 base, with 5 bases left between them. In germline, CDR1 is SQVTM, CDR2 ANQGSEA. In DNA form, the CDR3 reads TGCAGCGTTGCCCAAAGCAATCAGCCCCAGCATTTT. Amino acids: CSVAQSNQPQHF.

The rearrangement joins TRBV5-6 to TRBJ1-6; D not certain. CDR3 length: 13 amino acids. The V and J ends lost 1 base and 10 bases respectively, with 9 bases between them. Germline CDR1 and CDR2: SGHDT and YYEEEE. CDR3 loop: CASSLSVVSPLHF. DNA of the CDR3: TGTGCCAGCAGCTTGTCGGTGGTCTCACCCCTCCACTTT.

The chain has TRBV7-6 and TRBJ2-1; 7 bases fit TRBD1. From germline, CDR1 is SGHVS and CDR2 FNYEAQ. The CDR3 extends over 12 amino acids. V shed 7 bases and J 9 bases; nucleotides not matched to a gene: 6. CDR3: CASTHRGGEQFF. For the CDR3, the DNA is TGTGCCAGCACCCACAGGGGTGGTGAGCAGTTCTTC.

On this clone itself: One end of the junction fails to match germline, which may point to a read error. The V and J genes are TRBV7-9 and TRBJ2-3, with 8 bases fitting TRBD1. The length of the CDR3 is 11 residues. Looked up from germline, CDR1 is SEHNR and CDR2 is FQNEAQ (reference sequence). This CDR3 reads CASRGTGTQYF. CDR3 bases: TGTGCCAGCAGAGGGACAGGTACGCAGTATTTT.

The V gene is TRBV7-9, the J gene TRBJ1-5; 11 bases map to TRBD1. Unmatched junction bases numbered 2, after V lost 4 bases and J lost 0 bases. The CDR3 runs to 16 residues. CDR1 is SEHNR, CDR2 FQNEAQ, per germline (reference sequence). CDR3 DNA sequence: TGTGCCAGCAGCTGGGGACAGGGGGATAGCAATCAGCCCCAGCATTTT. Amino acid sequence: CASSWGQGDSNQPQHF. The full variable domain, rest sourced from reference TRBV7-9 and TRBJ1-5, is DTGVSQNPRHKITKRGQNVTFRCDPISEHNRLYWYRQTLGQGPEFLTYFQNEAQLEKSRLLSDRFSAERPKGSFSTLEIQRTEQGDSAMYLCASSWGQGDSNQPQHFGDGTRLSIL.

As concerns this clone: Different DNA sequences within this sample yield the same CDR3. V gene TRBV3-1 (or the pseudogene TRBV3-2) combines with J gene TRBJ1-4, with D tentatively TRBD1 (6 bases). V was cut by 7 bases and J by 8 bases, with 20 bases left in between. The CDR3 contains 15 residues. Germline values: CDR1 LGHDT, CDR2 YNNKEL (reference sequence). This CDR3 is CASNARGGGGEKLFF. The DNA for the CDR3 is TGTGCCAGCAACGCAAGGGGGGGCGGGGGCGAAAAACTGTTTTTT.

The chain couples TRBV7-2 to TRBJ2-5, with TRBD2 identical over 9 bases. Germline V gene lookup returns CDR1 SGHTA and CDR2 FQGNSA. The CDR3 contains 15 residues. The V and J ends lost 5 bases and 4 bases, in that order; junction bases with no gene match: 8. CDR3 sequence: CASSPWRGGPETQYF. In DNA, the CDR3 is TGTGCCAGCAGCCCTTGGCGGGGGGGCCCAGAGACCCAGTACTTC.

The chain recombines TRBV6-5 with TRBJ1-2; no definite D call. V was clipped by 6 bases and J by 1 base, with 15 bases between them. Germline V lookup: CDR1 MNHEY, CDR2 SVGAGI. The CDR3 runs 15 residues. The CDR3 sequence is CASSRGRQDNYGYTF. CDR3 in DNA: TGTGCCAGCAGCCGAGGGCGTCAGGATAACTATGGCTACACCTTC.

The rearrangement links TRBV5-8 to TRBJ2-5; 10 bases map to TRBD2. Germline V gene lookup returns CDR1 SGHTS and CDR2 YDEGEE. Trimming took 3 bases from V and 7 from J; bases not matched to a gene: 9. This CDR3 comprises 15 residues. The CDR3: CASSSHRSGGLTQYF. CDR3 DNA: TGTGCCAGCAGCTCCCATCGTAGCGGGGGGTTGACCCAGTACTTC.

The chain is built from TRBV6-4 and TRBJ1-4; D call uncertain. V was pared by 4 bases and J by 6 bases, with 9 bases between. CDR1 and CDR2 (germline): MRHNA, SNTAGT. The CDR3 is 13 residues long. The CDR3 protein is CASSVPPDEKLFF. The CDR3 DNA sequence: TGTGCCAGCAGTGTCCCCCCGGATGAAAAACTGTTTTTT.

In its sample, this clone was seen once. The chain uses TRBV7-2 and TRBJ1-2; 7 bases are shared with TRBD1. Trimming at V came to 1 base and at J to 4 bases, leaving 9 bases not matched to a gene. Germline V lookup: CDR1 SGHTA, CDR2 FQGNSA. The CDR3 contains 16 residues. Here the CDR3 reads CASSLGAYRGGYGYTF. The CDR3 coding sequence is TGTGCCAGCAGCTTAGGCGCTTACAGGGGAGGCTATGGCTACACCTTC.

V is TRBV6-2 or TRBV6-3 and J is TRBJ2-5; D is perhaps TRBD2 (6 bases). Trimming shortened V by 5 bases and J by 1 base, and 11 bases separated the two germline ends. The CDR3 sequence is 14 residues long. Per germline, CDR1 MNHEY and CDR2 SVGEGT. This CDR3 reads CASSAGSPQETQYF. CDR3 coding DNA: TGTGCCAGCAGTGCCGGGAGCCCCCAAGAGACCCAGTACTTC.

The chain uses TRBV6-5 and TRBJ2-5; 9 bases are shared with TRBD2. This CDR3 spans 15 amino acids. Germline assignment: CDR1 MNHEY and CDR2 SVGAGI. V lost 6 bases to trimming and J lost 5 bases; unmatched junction nucleotides: 10. As DNA, the CDR3 is TGTGCCAGCAGGAGGGCGGGGGGGCTATTGGAGACCCAGTACTTC. The encoded protein is CASRRAGGLLETQYF.

The chain carries TRBV7-9 and TRBJ1-5, with TRBD1 matching 10 bases. Germline trimming cut 4 bases from V and 2 bases from J; bases unmatched to any gene: 11. CDR3 length: 18 residues. The germline gives CDR1 SEHNR, CDR2 FQNEAQ (reference sequence). The CDR3 reads CASSSTGGGGLGNQPQHF. The CDR3 nucleotides are TGTGCCAGCAGCTCGACAGGGGGCGGAGGATTGGGCAATCAGCCCCAGCATTTT.

The CDR3 loop reads CASSETPRVKLFF. CDR3 bases: TGTGCCAGCAGTGAAACTCCCCGTGTTAAACTGTTTTTT. The chain links TRBV6-1 to TRBJ1-4; D ambiguous. Looked up from germline, CDR1 is MNHNS and CDR2 is SASEGT. V lost 2 bases to trimming and J lost 11 bases, with 12 bases between them. The CDR3 covers 13 residues.

The chain joins TRBV13 to TRBJ2-7; D may be TRBD1 (8 bases). There are 13 residues in the CDR3. Germline values: CDR1 PRHDT, CDR2 FYEKMQ (reference sequence). Trimming cost V 6 bases and J 6 bases, with 15 bases left between them. In nucleotides, the CDR3 is TGTGCCAGCAGTCGGACAGGGACTACCGAGCAGTACTTC. This sequence encodes CASSRTGTTEQYF.

The V call is TRBV10-2, the J call TRBJ1-3, with TRBD1 as a possible D gene (5 bases). The CDR3 sequence is 14 residues long. Trimming took off 1 base at V and 1 base at J, with 5 bases between the two ends. Germline values: CDR1 WSHSY, CDR2 SAAADI. DNA for the CDR3: TGCGCCAGCAGTGAGTACAGGTCTGGAAACACCATATATTTT. The encoded protein is CASSEYRSGNTIYF.

This chain joins TRBV19 and TRBJ1-6, with a weak D call TRBD1 (6 bases). CDR1 LNHDA and CDR2 SQIVND come from the germline V gene (reference sequence). This CDR3 region has 16 residues. V lost 7 bases and J lost 9, with 22 bases in between. The DNA for the CDR3 is TGTGCCAGTAAGGAAGGGGGAGCGACCCTTGGTTCACCCCTCCACTTT. It codes for CASKEGGATLGSPLHF.

The chain links TRBV5-5 to TRBJ1-5, with D possibly TRBD1 on 6 matching bases. The CDR3 runs 14 residues. CDR1 and CDR2 (germline): SGHKS, YYEKEE (reference sequence). Trimming pared 4 bases from V and 5 bases from J, leaving 13 bases between. The CDR3 DNA sequence: TGTGCCAGCAGCAGCGGGACACGACATCAGCCCCAGCATTTT. Protein product: CASSSGTRHQPQHF.

The chain has TRBV7-8 and TRBJ1-5; 9 nucleotides line up with TRBD1. This CDR3 contains 17 residues. CDR1 and CDR2 (germline): SGHVS, FQNEAQ. V was clipped by 5 bases and J by 0 bases; unmatched bases: 8. The chain's CDR3 is CASSPITGGYSNQPQHF. The CDR3, as DNA: TGTGCCAGCAGCCCTATAACAGGGGGCTATAGCAATCAGCCCCAGCATTTT.

V usage is TRBV6-5 and J usage is TRBJ1-2; 10 positions match TRBD1. The CDR3 length is 15 residues. After removal of 2 bases from V and 4 bases from J, the junction contained 4 bases not matched to a gene. Germline assignment: CDR1 MNHEY and CDR2 SVGAGI. The CDR3 region has the DNA TGTGCCAGCAGTTACGGGACAGGGGTTGGCTATGGCTACACCTTC. It is translated as CASSYGTGVGYGYTF.

This chain uses TRBV5-6 with TRBJ2-3; TRBD1 is a possible D gene (5 bases). Germline V CDR1 and CDR2: SGHDT, YYEEEE. V shed 0 bases and J shed 4 bases, with 9 bases lying between them. The CDR3 is 14 residues long. The CDR3 DNA reads TGTGCCAGCAGCTTGGCCCAGGGCGCAGATACGCAGTATTTT. Protein: CASSLAQGADTQYF. The full variable domain, rest sourced from reference TRBV5-6 and TRBJ2-3, is DAGVTQSPTHLIKTRGQQVTLRCSPKSGHDTVSWYQQALGQGPQFIFQYYEEEERQRGNFPDRFSGHQFPNYSSELNVNALLLGDSALYLCASSLAQGADTQYFGPGTRLTVL.

This chain joins TRBV29-1 and TRBJ1-4, with unresolved D. The germline V gene has CDR1 SQVTM and CDR2 ANQGSEA. The CDR3 has 13 residues. Trimming cost V 4 bases and J 7 bases, with 13 bases left between them. Here the CDR3 reads CSVAGGEGEKLFF. CDR3 DNA: TGCAGCGTTGCCGGCGGCGAGGGTGAAAAACTGTTTTTT.

The chain carries TRBV19 and TRBJ2-3; D remains ambiguous. V lost 0 bases and J lost 2, with 9 bases in between. The V gene's germline CDR1 is LNHDA and CDR2 SQIVND (reference sequence). The CDR3 runs 15 residues. CDR3 DNA sequence: TGTGCCAGTAGTATAGATTACCAGTTCACAGATACGCAGTATTTT. This sequence encodes CASSIDYQFTDTQYF.

The chain carries TRBV9 and TRBJ1-5; no firm D call. The germline gives CDR1 SGDLS, CDR2 YYNGEE. V gave up 0 bases and J gave up 1 base, with 11 bases separating them. This CDR3 spans 16 amino acids. CDR3 in DNA: TGTGCCAGCAGCGTAGGCGGAGGACGGAGCAATCAGCCCCAGCATTTT. It is translated as CASSVGGGRSNQPQHF.

The chain combines TRBV27 with TRBJ1-2; 9 bases map to TRBD1. Germline-derived CDR1 and CDR2 are MNHEY and SMNVEV (reference sequence). V lost 5 bases to trimming and J lost 4 bases; unmatched junction nucleotides: 8. The CDR3 is 15 amino acids. The DNA for the CDR3 is TGTGCCAGCAGTCCCCCGGGGACAGGGCTCTATGGCTACACCTTC. Encoded protein: CASSPPGTGLYGYTF.

CDR3 sequence reads: CASSGDAGALTDTQYF. The CDR3 region has the DNA TGTGCCAGCAGCGGTGACGCGGGGGCCCTCACAGATACGCAGTATTTT. The rearrangement uses TRBV5-5 and TRBJ2-3; TRBD2 might be the D (7 bases). CDR3 length equals 16 residues. Germline V lookup: CDR1 SGHKS, CDR2 YYEKEE (reference sequence). Trimming took off 4 bases at V and 2 bases at J, with 17 bases between the two ends.

The genes are TRBV2 and TRBJ1-2; D gene unclear. The length of the CDR3 is 15 residues. The V gene's germline CDR1 is SNHLY and CDR2 FYNNEI. Trimming left V 0 bases short and J 1 base short, with 9 bases between. The CDR3 is CASSEASRGNYGYTF. CDR3 DNA: TGTGCCAGCAGTGAAGCCAGTCGGGGTAACTATGGCTACACCTTC. The full variable domain, rest sourced from reference TRBV2 and TRBJ1-2, is EPEVTQTPSHQVTQMGQEVILRCVPISNHLYFYWYRQILGQKVEFLVSFYNNEISEKSEIFDDQFSVERPDGSNFTLKIRSTKLEDSAMYFCASSEASRGNYGYTFGSGTRLTVV.